The 25 T cell receptor beta chains listed next were all sequenced from one sample in a study of blood T cells in healthy people across ages. A second PCR of about 7 to 12 cycles used a sample-barcoded 5' primer and a J-beta primer mix. TCRdb used MiXCR to reprocess the 5' RACE reads, holding one entry per CDR3 protein. The sample holds 850,000 to 1,000,000 distinct CDR3 sequences, roughly 51% seen once. The sequenced sample consisted of blood. The receptor set was obtained from an older woman in good health.

The chain links TRBV7-9 to TRBJ2-3; 9 nucleotides line up with TRBD2. The CDR3 contains 16 residues. The V gene end was trimmed by 3 bases and the J gene end by 6 bases; junction bases not matched to a gene: 10. Germline CDR1 reads SEHNR; CDR2 reads FQNEAQ (reference sequence). The CDR3 sequence: CASSLGVAGVADTQYF. The CDR3 DNA sequence: TGTGCCAGCAGCTTGGGGGTAGCGGGAGTTGCGGATACGCAGTATTTT.

V gene TRBV28 combines with J gene TRBJ2-7; D tentatively reads TRBD1 or TRBD2 (5 bases each). Deletions cut 5 bases from V and 7 bases from J, with 15 bases between. CDR1 is MDHEN and CDR2 is SYDVKM in the germline V gene. The CDR3 covers 13 residues. The CDR3: CASSLNLGVEQYF. For the CDR3, the DNA is TGTGCCAGCAGTCTGAATCTGGGGGTGGAGCAGTACTTC.

Notes on this clonotype: At one of its ends the junction is not consistent with the germline gene, which may arise from a read error. The chain carries TRBV29-1 and TRBJ2-7; 7 bases are a match to TRBD1. This CDR3 is built from 12 residues. Germline values: CDR1 SQVTM, CDR2 ANQGSEA. CDR3 sequence: CGVGDSSYEQYF. CDR3 sequence (DNA): TGCGGCGTTGGGGACAGCTCCTACGAGCAGTACTTC.

This chain joins TRBV6-1 and TRBJ1-1; unclear D gene. The V and J ends lost 3 bases and 5 bases respectively, with 13 bases between them. The CDR3 spans 14 residues. Germline CDR1 is MNHNS and CDR2 is SASEGT. CDR3 amino acids: CASSDPALSTEAFF. CDR3 bases: TGTGCCAGCAGTGATCCAGCCCTGAGTACTGAAGCTTTCTTT.

This clonotype was found many times. The rearrangement joins TRBV29-1 to TRBJ2-7, with 9 nucleotides matching TRBD1. Trimming cost V 6 bases and J 4 bases; bases outside gene matches: 10. The CDR3 spans 14 residues. Per germline, CDR1 SQVTM and CDR2 ANQGSEA. Here the CDR3 DNA reads TGCAGCGTCACAGGGGGCCAAGGGACTTACGAGCAGTACTTC. Translation gives CSVTGGQGTYEQYF.

This clonotype was observed a few times. The rearrangement links TRBV7-3 to TRBJ2-3; possibly TRBD1 or TRBD2 for D (5 bases each). V lost 4 bases to trimming and J lost 8 bases, with 16 bases between them. The CDR3 extends over 14 amino acids. Germline CDR1 reads SGHTA; CDR2 reads FQGTGA. The CDR3 DNA follows: TGTGCCAGCAGCTCGAGTGTCGGGGCGGGTACGCAGTATTTT. Amino acid sequence: CASSSSVGAGTQYF.

Comments on this clonotype: With a much larger clone just one base away, this may be a read error. The V and J genes are TRBV24-1 and TRBJ2-5; TRBD2 matches 7 bases. The CDR3 has 15 residues. Germline V gives CDR1 KGHDR, CDR2 SFDVKD. The junction had 4 bases not matched to a gene; V was cut back by 4 bases and J by 0 bases. CDR3 sequence (DNA): TGTGCCACCAGTGACACGACTAGCAACCAAGAGACCCAGTACTTC. Amino acids: CATSDTTSNQETQYF.

J is TRBJ2-2 and V is TRBV6-2 or TRBV6-3, with D perhaps matching TRBD2 (5 bases). Trimming took off 7 bases at V and 2 bases at J, with 20 bases between the two ends. Germline V gene lookup returns CDR1 MNHEY and CDR2 SVGEGT. This CDR3 contains 17 residues. The CDR3 DNA follows: TGTGCCAGCACCAAACGGAGACCTAGCAGTAACACCGGGGAGCTGTTTTTT. It specifies CASTKRRPSSNTGELFF.

This chain links TRBV28 with TRBJ2-2, with D unresolved. The germline V and J ends were trimmed by 4 bases and 7 bases, with 13 bases remaining between them. The CDR3 is made up of 14 amino acids. Per the germline V gene, CDR1 is MDHEN and CDR2 is SYDVKM. In DNA, the CDR3 is TGTGCCAGCAGTTCTTGGACGTTTGGCGGGGAGCTGTTTTTT. This encodes CASSSWTFGGELFF.

The chain is built from TRBV20-1 and TRBJ2-1; D is perhaps TRBD1 (6 bases). This CDR3 has 14 residues. Germline CDR1 and CDR2: DFQATT and SNEGSKA (reference sequence). Trimming stripped 5 bases from V and 4 bases from J, with 15 bases between. The CDR3 DNA is TGCAGTGCTCCCCGACAGGAACATTACAATGAGCAGTTCTTC. The encoded protein is CSAPRQEHYNEQFF.

The chain links TRBV7-9 to TRBJ2-3, with 7 positions matching TRBD2. Germline V lookup: CDR1 SEHNR, CDR2 FQNEAQ (reference sequence). J lost 14 bases, V lost 3 bases, and 11 bases had no gene match. The CDR3 has 13 residues. In nucleotides, the CDR3 is TGTGCCAGCAGCTTGGACGGGGGGAGATACGCGTATTTT. As protein: CASSLDGGRYAYF. The full variable domain, its missing parts supplied by reference TRBV7-9 and TRBJ2-3, is DTGVSQNPRHKITKRGQNVTFRCDPISEHNRLYWYRQTLGQGPEFLTYFQNEAQLEKSRLLSDRFSAERPKGSFSTLEIQRTEQGDSAMYLCASSLDGGRYAYFGPGTRLTVL.

The V and J genes are TRBV5-1 and TRBJ2-1; D is unclear. Germline assignment: CDR1 SGHRS and CDR2 YFSETQ. The CDR3 has 19 residues. Between the trimmed V and J ends, which lost 5 bases and 0 bases, there was a span of 24 bases. CDR3 loop: CASSLSRHRADPSYNEQFF. The CDR3 bases are TGCGCCAGCAGTCTTTCACGCCATCGGGCGGATCCCTCCTACAATGAGCAGTTCTTC.

The chain has TRBV5-1 and TRBJ2-1; D unclear. The CDR3 contains 14 residues. Germline V gene sequence: CDR1 SGHRS, CDR2 YFSETQ. V lost 2 bases and J 6 bases, leaving 12 bases between the germline ends. CDR3 sequence reads: CASSLARPPNEQFF. Here the CDR3 DNA reads TGCGCCAGCAGCTTAGCGCGTCCTCCCAATGAGCAGTTCTTC. Variable domain in full (rest from reference TRBV5-1 and TRBJ2-1): KAGVTQTPRYLIKTRGQQVTLSCSPISGHRSVSWYQQTPGQGLQFLFEYFSETQRNKGNFPGRFSGRQFSNSRSEMNVSTLELGDSALYLCASSLARPPNEQFFGPGTRLTVL.

This chain connects TRBV6-2 or TRBV6-3 to TRBJ2-7, with D possibly TRBD2 on 6 matching bases. CDR3 length: 16 amino acids. Germline V gene lookup returns CDR1 MNHEY and CDR2 SVGEGT. Trimming shortened V by 7 bases and J by 7 bases, and 26 bases separated the two germline ends. This CDR3 is CASNPRGERAYNEQYF. In DNA, the CDR3 is TGTGCCAGCAACCCACGCGGGGAAAGGGCCTACAATGAGCAGTACTTC.

This clonotype was found a few times. The rearrangement uses TRBV3-1 and TRBJ1-4; D uncertain. The V end was cut by 0 bases, the J end by 7 bases, with 9 bases between. Germline lookup yields CDR1 LGHDT and CDR2 YNNKEL (reference sequence). CDR3 length: 14 amino acids. The CDR3 nucleotides read TGTGCCAGCAGCCAAGATACCCGATCTGAAAAACTGTTTTTT. The encoded protein is CASSQDTRSEKLFF.

The CDR3 loop is CASSPWSSAGTEAFF. The DNA for the CDR3 is TGTGCCAGCAGCCCCTGGAGCTCGGCGGGGACTGAAGCTTTCTTT. The J gene is TRBJ1-1, the V gene TRBV3-1, with D unresolved. CDR1 LGHDT and CDR2 YNNKEL come from the germline V gene (reference sequence). This CDR3 region has 15 residues. Trimming shortened V by 4 bases and J by 5 bases, and 17 bases separated the two germline ends.

This clonotype came up once. The chain employs TRBV12-3 or TRBV12-4 and TRBJ1-1; TRBD1 aligns across 8 bases. Losses at the gene ends were 6 bases for V and 6 bases for J; bases not matched to a gene: 12. There are 15 residues in the CDR3. This chain's CDR3 is CASRFVQGADAEAFF. The CDR3 region has the DNA TGTGCCAGCAGGTTCGTCCAGGGGGCAGACGCTGAAGCTTTCTTT.

The V and J genes are TRBV3-1 and TRBJ2-7; 8 bases map to TRBD1. V was pared by 3 bases and J by 2 bases, with 9 bases of the junction left unmatched. CDR3 length equals 16 residues. Germline-derived CDR1 and CDR2 are LGHDT and YNNKEL (reference sequence). CDR3 loop: CASSQVGTGWTYEQYF. The DNA for the CDR3 is TGTGCCAGCAGCCAGGTGGGGACAGGCTGGACCTACGAGCAGTACTTC.

V is TRBV4-3 and J is TRBJ2-1, with a tentative D call TRBD2 (5 bases). The CDR3 is made up of 17 amino acids. Germline CDR1 is LGHNA and CDR2 is YSLEER. V lost 0 bases, J lost 0 bases, and 12 bases lay in between. The CDR3 loop is CASSQDEGLSSYNEQFF. CDR3 DNA: TGCGCCAGCAGCCAAGATGAAGGACTCAGCTCCTACAATGAGCAGTTCTTC.

The chain links TRBV11-2 to TRBJ2-7; D is unresolved. The CDR3 consists of 13 residues. The germline V and J ends were trimmed by 1 base and 3 bases, with 7 bases remaining between them. The germline V gene encodes CDR1 SGHAT and CDR2 FQNNGV. CDR3 in amino acids: CASSLGWLYEQYF. CDR3 bases: TGTGCCAGCAGCTTAGGGTGGCTCTACGAGCAGTACTTC.

The CDR3 DNA sequence: TGTGCCAGCAGCACAGACAATCAGCCCCAGCATTTT. This encodes CASSTDNQPQHF. The chain recombines TRBV7-9 with TRBJ1-5; D not certain. V was pared by 5 bases and J by 3 bases, with 5 bases between. Germline-derived CDR1 and CDR2 are SEHNR and FQNEAQ (reference sequence). The CDR3 has 12 residues.

This clonotype was observed at least ten times. The chain is built from TRBV20-1 and TRBJ1-5, with 8 bases that match TRBD1. V gave up 7 bases and J gave up 6 bases; unmatched junction bases: 14. The CDR3 consists of 15 residues. Germline V gene data show CDR1 as DFQATT and CDR2 as SNEGSKA (reference sequence). CDR3 bases: TGCAGTGTTGAAAAACCGGGACAGGCCACTCAGCCCCAGCATTTT. This codes for CSVEKPGQATQPQHF.

This clonotype was recorded a few times. The chain combines TRBV10-3 with TRBJ1-5; no clear D. This CDR3 is 15 amino acids long. Germline V gives CDR1 ENHRY, CDR2 SYGVKD. Trimming stripped 3 bases from V and 0 bases from J, with 9 bases between. The CDR3 DNA is TGTGCCATCAGTGACCCCAGTGATAGCAATCAGCCCCAGCATTTT. Translation: CAISDPSDSNQPQHF.

The rearrangement uses TRBV6-5 and TRBJ2-1, with TRBD1 identical over 7 bases. The V segment lost 8 bases and the J segment 2 bases; nucleotides outside the gene matches: 6. The CDR3 is made up of 14 amino acids. In germline, CDR1 is MNHEY, CDR2 SVGAGI. CDR3: CASYGTGAYNEQFF. The DNA of the CDR3 is TGTGCCAGCTACGGCACAGGGGCCTACAATGAGCAGTTCTTC.

This clonotype was seen only a few times. The genes are TRBV29-1 and TRBJ2-5; 12 bases match TRBD2. The trim removed 3 bases at V and 3 bases at J, leaving 2 bases unmatched. The CDR3 is 14 amino acids. The V gene's germline CDR1 is SQVTM and CDR2 ANQGSEA. The DNA of the CDR3 is TGCAGCGTTGAGACTAGCGGGGGAAAAGAGACCCAGTACTTC. This translates into CSVETSGGKETQYF.